The source of this TCR beta chain is a study of T cells in Graves' hyperthyroidism and ophthalmopathy. Study-wide results and caveats: A 13 V-J model separated ophthalmopathy from stable hyperthyroidism. Most clonotypes expanded in the thyroid (above 0.001) were also present in blood.

Pregnant or lactating patients were excluded, as were those with uncontrolled infection or other autoimmune disease. This clonotype was observed at least ten times. Antigen unknown. V was clipped by 3 bases and J by 4 bases, with 7 bases between them. Germline-derived CDR1 and CDR2 are SGHRS and YFSETQ. The CDR3 covers 12 residues. Amplification of TCR beta CDR3 regions was performed using RNA transcripts as template. HTBI primers were employed in a first-round RT-PCR of the TCR CDR3. TCRdb recomputed calls from the multiplex PCR reads with MiXCR, one row per CDR3 protein. In the table there are over 650,000 distinct CDR3 sequences, 45% of which are singletons.

The chain employs TRBV5-1 and TRBJ1-2; possibly TRBD1 for D (5 bases). Sequencing was carried out using peripheral blood or thyroid tissue (not recorded which). The clonotype comes from an adult man with Graves' disease, either hyperthyroidism or ophthalmopathy (not recorded which). CDR3 sequence (DNA): TGCGCCAGCAGCTCAGGGTTCTATGGCTACACCTTC. The encoded protein is CASSSGFYGYTF.